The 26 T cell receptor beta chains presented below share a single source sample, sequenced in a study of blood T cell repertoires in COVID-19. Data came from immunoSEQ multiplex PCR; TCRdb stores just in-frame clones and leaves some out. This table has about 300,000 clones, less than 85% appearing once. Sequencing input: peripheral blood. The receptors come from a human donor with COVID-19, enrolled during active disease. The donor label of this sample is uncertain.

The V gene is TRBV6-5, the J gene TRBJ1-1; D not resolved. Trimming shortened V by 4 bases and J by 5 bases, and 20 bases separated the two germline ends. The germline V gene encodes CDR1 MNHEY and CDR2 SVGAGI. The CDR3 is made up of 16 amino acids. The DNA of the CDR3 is TGTGCCAGCAGTTCCCCTTCGACACTCGTTGCAACTGAAGCTTTCTTT. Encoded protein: CASSSPSTLVATEAFF.

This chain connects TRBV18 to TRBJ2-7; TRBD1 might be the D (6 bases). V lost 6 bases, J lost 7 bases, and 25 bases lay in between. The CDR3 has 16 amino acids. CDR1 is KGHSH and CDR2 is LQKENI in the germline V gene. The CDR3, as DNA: TGTGCCAGCTCGTCGACTCAGGGGTCCTTACCTGGGGAGCAGTACTTC. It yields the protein CASSSTQGSLPGEQYF. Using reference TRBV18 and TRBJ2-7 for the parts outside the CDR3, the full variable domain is NAGVMQNPRHLVRRRGQEARLRCSPMKGHSHVYWYRQLPEEGLKFMVYLQKENIIDESGMPKERFSAEFPKEGPSILRIQQVVRGDSAAYFCASSSTQGSLPGEQYFGPGTRLTVT.

The CDR3 spells CATSGSSYEQYF. CDR3 DNA sequence: TGTGCCACCAGCGGGAGCTCCTACGAGCAGTACTTC. V usage is TRBV15 and J usage is TRBJ2-7, with a possible D match to TRBD2 (5 bases). The CDR3 is 12 residues long. CDR1 LNHNV and CDR2 YYDKDF come from the germline V gene (reference sequence). The germline V and J ends were trimmed by 5 bases and 0 bases, with 5 bases remaining between them.

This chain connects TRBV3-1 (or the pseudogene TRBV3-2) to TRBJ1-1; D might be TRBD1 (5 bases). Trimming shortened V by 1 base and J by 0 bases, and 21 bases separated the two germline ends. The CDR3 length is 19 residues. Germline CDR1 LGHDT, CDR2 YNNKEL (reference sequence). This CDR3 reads CASSQVRSPGRGMNTEAFF. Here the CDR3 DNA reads TGTGCCAGCAGCCAAGTAAGGTCCCCAGGGAGGGGAATGAACACTGAAGCTTTCTTT.

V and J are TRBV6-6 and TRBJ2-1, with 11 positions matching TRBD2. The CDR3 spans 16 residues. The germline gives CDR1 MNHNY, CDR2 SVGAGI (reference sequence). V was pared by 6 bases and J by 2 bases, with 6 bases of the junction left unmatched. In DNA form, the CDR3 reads TGTGCCAGCAGAAGGGGGACTAGCGGACCCTACAATGAGCAGTTCTTC. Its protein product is CASRRGTSGPYNEQFF.

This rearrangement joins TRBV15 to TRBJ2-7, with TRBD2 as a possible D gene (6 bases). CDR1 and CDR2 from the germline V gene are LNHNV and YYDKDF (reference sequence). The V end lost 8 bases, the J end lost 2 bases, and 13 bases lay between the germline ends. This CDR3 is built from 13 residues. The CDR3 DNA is TGTGCCACCGAAGGGACTTCAACCTACGAGCAGTACTTC. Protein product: CATEGTSTYEQYF.

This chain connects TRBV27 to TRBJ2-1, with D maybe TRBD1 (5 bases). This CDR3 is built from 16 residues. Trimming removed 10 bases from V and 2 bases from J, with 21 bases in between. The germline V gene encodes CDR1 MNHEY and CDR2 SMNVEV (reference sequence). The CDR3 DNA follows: TGTGCCACCTCACCCCTTGGGGCTAGAGCCTACAATGAGCAGTTCTTC. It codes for CATSPLGARAYNEQFF.

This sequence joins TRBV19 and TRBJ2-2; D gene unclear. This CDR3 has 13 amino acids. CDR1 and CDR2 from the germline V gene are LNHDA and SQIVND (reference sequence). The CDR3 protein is CAVYSTVTGELFF. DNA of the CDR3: TGTGCTGTTTACAGTACGGTCACCGGGGAGCTGTTTTTT.

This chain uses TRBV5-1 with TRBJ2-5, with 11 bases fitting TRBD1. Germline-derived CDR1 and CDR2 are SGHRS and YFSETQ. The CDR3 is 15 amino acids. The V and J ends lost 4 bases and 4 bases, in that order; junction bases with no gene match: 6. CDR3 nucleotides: TGCGCCAGCAGCCCGGGACAGGGGGATGGAGAGACCCAGTACTTC. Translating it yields CASSPGQGDGETQYF.

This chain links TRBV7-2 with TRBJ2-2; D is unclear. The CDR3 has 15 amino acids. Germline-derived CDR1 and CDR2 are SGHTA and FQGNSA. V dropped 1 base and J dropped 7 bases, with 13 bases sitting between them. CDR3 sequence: CASSLENWRFGELFF. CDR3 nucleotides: TGTGCCAGCAGCTTAGAGAATTGGCGGTTCGGGGAGCTGTTTTTT.

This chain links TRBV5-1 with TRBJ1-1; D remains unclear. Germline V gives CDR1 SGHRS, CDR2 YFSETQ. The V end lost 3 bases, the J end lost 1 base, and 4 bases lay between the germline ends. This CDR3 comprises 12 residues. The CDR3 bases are TGCGCCAGCAGCTCTCCGAACACTGAAGCTTTCTTT. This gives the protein CASSSPNTEAFF.

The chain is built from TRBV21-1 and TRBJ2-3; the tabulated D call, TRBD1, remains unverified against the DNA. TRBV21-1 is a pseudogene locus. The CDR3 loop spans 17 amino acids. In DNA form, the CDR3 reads TGTGCCAGCAGCAAATCAGGACAGGGTATGGACACAGATACGCAGTATTTT. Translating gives CASSKSGQGMDTDTQYF.

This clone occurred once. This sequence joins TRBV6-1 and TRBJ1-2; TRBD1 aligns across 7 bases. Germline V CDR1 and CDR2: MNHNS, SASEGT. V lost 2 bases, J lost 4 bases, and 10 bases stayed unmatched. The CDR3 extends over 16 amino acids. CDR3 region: CASSETPFRGIYGYTF. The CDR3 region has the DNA TGTGCCAGCAGTGAAACCCCCTTCAGGGGGATCTATGGCTACACCTTC.

CDR3 DNA: TGTGCCACTAGATCGGGGATAGGCTATAGCAATCAGCCCCAGCATTTT. Its translation is CATRSGIGYSNQPQHF. This sequence joins TRBV15 and TRBJ1-5, with unresolved D. The germline V gene encodes CDR1 LNHNV and CDR2 YYDKDF (reference sequence). The CDR3 is made up of 16 amino acids. Trimming pared 9 bases from V and 0 bases from J, leaving 18 bases between.

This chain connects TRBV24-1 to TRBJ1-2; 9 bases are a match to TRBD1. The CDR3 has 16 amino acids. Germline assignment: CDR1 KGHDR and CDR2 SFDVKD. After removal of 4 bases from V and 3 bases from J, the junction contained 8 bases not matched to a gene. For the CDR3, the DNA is TGTGCCACCAGTGACCCCGGGACAGGGCCCTACTATGGCTACACCTTC. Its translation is CATSDPGTGPYYGYTF.

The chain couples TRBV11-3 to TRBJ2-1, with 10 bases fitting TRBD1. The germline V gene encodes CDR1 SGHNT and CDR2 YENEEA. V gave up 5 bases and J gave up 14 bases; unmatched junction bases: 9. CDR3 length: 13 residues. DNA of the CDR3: TGTGCCAGCAGCGCCTCGACAGGGGGCGTAAAGTTCTTC. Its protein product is CASSASTGGVKFF.

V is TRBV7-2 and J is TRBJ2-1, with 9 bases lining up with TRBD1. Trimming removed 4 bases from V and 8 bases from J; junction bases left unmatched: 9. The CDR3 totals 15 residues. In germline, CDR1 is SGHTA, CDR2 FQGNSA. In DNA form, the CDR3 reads TGTGCCAGCAGCTCACAGGGGGCGGTGGTGGATGAGCAGTTCTTC. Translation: CASSSQGAVVDEQFF.

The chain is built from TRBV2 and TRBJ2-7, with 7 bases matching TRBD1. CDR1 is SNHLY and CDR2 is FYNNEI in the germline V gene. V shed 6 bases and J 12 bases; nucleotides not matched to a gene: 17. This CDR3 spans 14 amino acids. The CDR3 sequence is CASSTPGQSLRVYF. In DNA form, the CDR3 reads TGTGCCAGCAGCACACCGGGACAGTCGTTGAGGGTGTACTTC.

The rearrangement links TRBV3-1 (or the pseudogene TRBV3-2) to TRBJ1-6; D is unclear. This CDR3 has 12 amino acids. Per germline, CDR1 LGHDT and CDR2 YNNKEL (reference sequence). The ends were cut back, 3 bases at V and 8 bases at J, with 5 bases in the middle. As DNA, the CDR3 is TGTGCCAGCAGCCAGGCAGATTCACCCCTCCACTTT. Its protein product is CASSQADSPLHF.

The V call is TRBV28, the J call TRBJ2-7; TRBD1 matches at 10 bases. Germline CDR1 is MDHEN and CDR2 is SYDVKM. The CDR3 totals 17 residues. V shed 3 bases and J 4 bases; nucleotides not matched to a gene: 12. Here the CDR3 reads CASSFPGPTGGRYEQYF. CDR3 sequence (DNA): TGTGCCAGCAGTTTCCCCGGCCCGACAGGGGGCAGGTACGAGCAGTACTTC.

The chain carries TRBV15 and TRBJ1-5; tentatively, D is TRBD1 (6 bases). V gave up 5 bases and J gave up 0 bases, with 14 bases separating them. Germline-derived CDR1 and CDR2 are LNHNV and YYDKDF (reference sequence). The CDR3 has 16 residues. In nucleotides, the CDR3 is TGTGCCACCAGCGGCCGACAGGCGTCTAGCAATCAGCCCCAGCATTTT. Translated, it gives CATSGRQASSNQPQHF.

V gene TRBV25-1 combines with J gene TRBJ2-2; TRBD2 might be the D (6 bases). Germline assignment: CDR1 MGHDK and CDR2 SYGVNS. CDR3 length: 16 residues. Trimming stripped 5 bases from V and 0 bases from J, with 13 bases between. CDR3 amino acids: CASSLPGTPNTGELFF. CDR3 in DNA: TGTGCCAGCAGTCTCCCCGGGACTCCGAACACCGGGGAGCTGTTTTTT.

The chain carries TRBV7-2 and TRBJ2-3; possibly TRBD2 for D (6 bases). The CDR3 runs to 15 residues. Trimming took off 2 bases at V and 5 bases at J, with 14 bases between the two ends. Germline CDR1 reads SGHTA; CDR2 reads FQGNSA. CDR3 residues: CASSLSAGRVDTQYF. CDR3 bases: TGTGCCAGCAGCTTATCTGCGGGACGGGTAGATACGCAGTATTTT.

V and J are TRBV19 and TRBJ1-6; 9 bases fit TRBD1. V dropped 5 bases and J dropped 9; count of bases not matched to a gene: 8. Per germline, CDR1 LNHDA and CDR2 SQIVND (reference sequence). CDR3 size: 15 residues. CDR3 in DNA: TGTGCCAGTAGTTCGACAGGGGGATACGGTTCACCCCTCCACTTT. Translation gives CASSSTGGYGSPLHF.

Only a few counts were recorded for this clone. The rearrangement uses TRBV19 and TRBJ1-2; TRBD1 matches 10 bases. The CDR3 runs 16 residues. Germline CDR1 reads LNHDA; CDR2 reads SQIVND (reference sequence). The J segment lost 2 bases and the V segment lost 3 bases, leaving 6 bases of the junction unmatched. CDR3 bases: TGTGCCAGTAGTATCCCCGACAGGGGGCGAAACTATGGCTACACCTTC. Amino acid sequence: CASSIPDRGRNYGYTF.

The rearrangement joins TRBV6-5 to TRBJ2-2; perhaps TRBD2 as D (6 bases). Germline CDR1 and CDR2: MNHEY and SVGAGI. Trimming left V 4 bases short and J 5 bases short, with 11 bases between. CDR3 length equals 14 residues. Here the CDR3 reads CASSSGLLTGELFF. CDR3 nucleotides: TGTGCCAGCAGTTCGGGACTCCTAACCGGGGAGCTGTTTTTT.